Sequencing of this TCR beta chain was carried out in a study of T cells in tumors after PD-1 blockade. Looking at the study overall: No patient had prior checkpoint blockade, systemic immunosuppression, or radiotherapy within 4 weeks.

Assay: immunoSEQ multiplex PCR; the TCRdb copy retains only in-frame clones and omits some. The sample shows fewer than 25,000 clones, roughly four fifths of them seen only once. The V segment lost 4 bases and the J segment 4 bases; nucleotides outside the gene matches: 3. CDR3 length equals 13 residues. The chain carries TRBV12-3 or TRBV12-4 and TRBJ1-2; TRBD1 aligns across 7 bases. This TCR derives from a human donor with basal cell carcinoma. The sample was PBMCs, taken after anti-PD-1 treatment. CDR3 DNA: TGTGCCAGCAGTTCCAGGACAGGCTATGGCTACACCTTC. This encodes CASSSRTGYGYTF.